This section outlines one T cell receptor beta chain sequence together with its context. Its target is unknown. The sample originates from a study of T-cell reconstitution after alpha-beta-depleted transplantation in children. Study-wide points: One year after transplant, T-cell counts and diversity came mostly from newly produced T cells. Expanded graft clones numbering several hundred reportedly gave rise to alpha-beta T cells about two months after transplant. Recipient T cells and thymic progenitors that survived gave rise to the high TCRbeta diversity observed at day 60 in some patients.

It was with unique molecular identifiers that the TCRbeta library was prepared. MiXCR, run by TCRdb on the PCR reads, gives a single entry per CDR3 protein. The sample includes about 830,000 distinct CDR3 sequences, 15% to 20% of them seen just once. The source was PBMCs, mostly from graft donor cells, collected 360 days after TCRalphabeta/CD19-depleted stem cell transplant. This receptor was taken from a male patient under 18 who had a stem cell transplant for acute lymphoblastic leukemia, so the T cells may come from the graft donor.

CDR3 loop: CASSPREQQETQYF. In nucleotides, the CDR3 is TGTGCCAGCAGCCCCCGGGAGCAACAAGAGACCCAGTACTTC. The V and J genes are TRBV3-1 and TRBJ2-5, with D possibly being TRBD2 (6 bases). This CDR3 has 14 amino acids. Deletions cut 4 bases from V and 2 bases from J, with 11 bases between. Germline loops: CDR1 LGHDT, CDR2 YNNKEL (reference sequence).